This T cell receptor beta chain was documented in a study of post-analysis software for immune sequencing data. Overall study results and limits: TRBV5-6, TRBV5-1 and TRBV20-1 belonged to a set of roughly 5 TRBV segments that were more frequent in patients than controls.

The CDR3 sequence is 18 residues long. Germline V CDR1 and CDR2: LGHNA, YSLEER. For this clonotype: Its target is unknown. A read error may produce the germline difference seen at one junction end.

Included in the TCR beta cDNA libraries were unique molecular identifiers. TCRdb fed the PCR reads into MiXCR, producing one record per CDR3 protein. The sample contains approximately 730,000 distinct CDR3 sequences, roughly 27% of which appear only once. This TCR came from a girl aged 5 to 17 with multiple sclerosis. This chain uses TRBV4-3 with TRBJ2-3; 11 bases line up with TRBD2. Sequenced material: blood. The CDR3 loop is CASSQDPSGRFASDTRYF. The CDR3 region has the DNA TGCGCCAGCAGCCAAGATCCTAGCGGGAGGTTCGCCTCAGATACGCGGTATTTT.